The entry below gives a single T cell receptor beta chain sequence along with its context. Its antigen is still unknown. The likely explanation is a read error, given a far larger clone one base away. Each patient had bone marrow sampled at the time of active disease. Bone marrow mononuclear cells were isolated by Ficoll-Hypaque density gradient centrifugation. Myeloma plasma cells were removed and CD138-negative cells were obtained by negative selection following labeling with CD138 magnetic microbeads on a MACS separator. The purity of the isolated cells was checked by flow cytometry with CD138 antibodies on an Attune NxT. Total RNA was extracted with TRIzol reagent and quantified with a NanoDrop spectrophotometer. Paired RNA-seq and IR-seq were performed on each patient's CD138-negative bone marrow sample. Cut back by 1 base and 7 bases, the V and J ends lie 17 bases apart. CDR1 and CDR2 were assigned from the germline V gene as SGHAT and FQNNGV. The CDR3 spans 15 residues, from the cysteine through the phenylalanine. Only the CDR3 region is kept as DNA, spanning 45 bases read in frame from base 1.

These data belong to a study of read filtering for tumor transcriptome and immune sequencing (dated by TCRdb to 2018 to 2021). The study in broad terms: The cohort had 17 male and approximately 14 female patients with a mean age of roughly 66 years, ranging from roughly 40 to 90. By revised international staging, fewer than ten patients were R-ISS I, some 17 were R-ISS II and more than five were R-ISS III. Using the same bone marrow samples, the study compared TCR repertoires obtained by targeted immune repertoire sequencing with those obtained by bulk whole-transcriptome sequencing. As a main aim, a read-filtering strategy for immune repertoire data was addressed, with the specific question being whether clonotypes supported by a single read should be removed. Per sample, about 3.5 to 10.27 million TCR-region mapped reads were obtained with IR-seq, compared with only 85 to 1273 with RNA-seq. Whole-transcriptome libraries were prepared with the TruSeq RNA Access Library Prep Kit after DNase treatment. Results and caveats for the whole study, not just this receptor: In IR-seq, around 85% of clonotypes but roughly 3.5% of total reads were represented by single-read clonotypes, whereas in RNA-seq, around 75% of clonotypes and approximately 44% of reads were represented by single-read clonotypes. Compared with RNA-seq, IR-seq captured clonotypes at much greater depth and more reliably, and a smaller IR-seq throughput was enough to identify most of the shared clonotypes. The sorted CD138-negative fraction was not purified T cells but a mixed bone marrow immune population. The correlation between IR-seq and RNA-seq shared clonotype proportions was increased by removal of single-read clonotypes.

TCR libraries were constructed from about 400 ng RNA using the Immunoverse kit, and molecular barcoded adaptors covering alpha/delta and beta/gamma chains were employed. TCR library preparation was performed with the same RNA that was used for transcriptome sequencing. An Illumina HiSeq 4000 with 2 x 150 cycles was used to sequence the TCR libraries. From the authors' description of their analysis: Using MiXCR, which included quality filtering and error correction, TCR reads were aligned to human V, D, J and C references and then assembled into CDR3 clonotypes. Clonotype counts and gene usage diversity were analyzed with the tcR package in R. Raw mapping reads were checked after the RNA-seq reads had been mapped by STAR aligner version 2.5.3a onto the human GRCh37 genome. IR-seq fastq files were randomly downsampled with Seqtk 1.3 to test the effect of sequencing depth on detected clonotypes. TCRdb reprocessed the public reads (quality trimming at Q25 with fastp, clone calling with MiXCR) and kept in-frame beta chains. Under each unique CDR3 protein, matching rows form one entry showing the most common genes and DNA. These V and J calls originate from TCRdb's pipeline instead of the authors' own analysis. Counted in this sample were around 38,000 distinct CDR3 sequences; about an eighth of them appeared once. The ten largest account for 27% of the sample.

Source material: a population of CD138-negative cells sorted from bone marrow. The label giving this sample's cell subset or site can be read as: bone marrow mononuclear cells depleted of CD138+ plasma/myeloma cells by negative magnetic selection. This clonotype was obtained from a donor at least 40 years old with multiple myeloma. The chain uses TRBV11-2 and TRBJ2-7, with no D gene named confidently. In nucleotide form, the sequence is TGTGCCAGCAGCTTAGGGTTTGGGCCGTACAATGAGCAGTACTTC. Its protein product is CASSLGFGPYNEQYF.